The 32 T cell receptor beta chains reported below all come from one sample, sequenced in a study of blood T cell repertoires in COVID-19. The data were produced by immunoSEQ multiplex PCR, yet TCRdb's version contains in-frame clones alone and is incomplete. The sample consists of roughly 250,000 clones, around 87% of them appearing once. Sequenced material: PBMCs or T cells enriched from blood (not recorded which). Receptors were obtained from a woman aged 18-30 years who had recovered from COVID-19.

This chain links TRBV7-8 with TRBJ1-6; D is unclear. The length of the CDR3 is 13 residues. With 3 bases removed from V and 9 bases from J, the gap between germline ends came to 9 bases. Germline V CDR1 and CDR2: SGHVS, FQNEAQ. CDR3 DNA: TGTGCCAGCAGCTTTGGACTTGGTTCACCCCTCCACTTT. Its translation: CASSFGLGSPLHF.

This clone was detected once. This rearrangement joins TRBV2 to TRBJ1-1, with D unclear. Germline-derived CDR1 and CDR2 are SNHLY and FYNNEI. V was shortened by 7 bases and J by 1 base, with 7 bases between the two germline ends. The CDR3 totals 12 residues. The CDR3 is CASNRGNTEAFF. CDR3 nucleotide sequence: TGTGCCAGCAATCGAGGGAACACTGAAGCTTTCTTT.

J is TRBJ2-5 and V is TRBV20-1; the match to TRBD2 covers 8 bases. Per germline, CDR1 DFQATT and CDR2 SNEGSKA (reference sequence). The length of the CDR3 is 11 residues. The CDR3 reads CRVSGEETQYF. The CDR3 DNA is TGCCGGGTTAGCGGGGAAGAGACCCAGTACTTC.

This clone showed up just a few times. CDR3: CASSLGGPTGNEKLFF. The CDR3 nucleotides are TGCGCCAGCAGCTTGGGCGGTCCTACTGGTAATGAAAAACTGTTTTTT. This sequence joins TRBV5-1 and TRBJ1-4; no reliable D call. Germline assignment: CDR1 SGHRS and CDR2 YFSETQ. V was pared by 0 bases and J by 4 bases, with 13 bases between. The CDR3 extends over 16 amino acids.

The genes are TRBV19 and TRBJ2-5, with D perhaps matching TRBD2 (6 bases). This CDR3 region has 13 residues. The germline gives CDR1 LNHDA, CDR2 SQIVND (reference sequence). V was clipped by 6 bases and J by 5 bases, with 13 bases between them. In DNA, the CDR3 is TGTGCCAGTAGCCCGATTGGGGGGGAGACCCAGTACTTC. This gives the protein CASSPIGGETQYF.

The chain carries TRBV15 and TRBJ1-2; D gene unclear. Trimming removed 0 bases at V and 5 bases at J, with 10 bases between. Germline CDR1 reads LNHNV; CDR2 reads YYDKDF (reference sequence). The CDR3 runs 14 residues. The CDR3 sequence: CATSRDYGGYGYTF. CDR3 nucleotides: TGTGCCACCAGCAGAGACTATGGAGGTTATGGCTACACCTTC.

The chain combines TRBV5-8 with TRBJ2-2; 8 nucleotides align to TRBD1. Germline values: CDR1 SGHTS, CDR2 YDEGEE. The CDR3 runs to 18 residues. V dropped 4 bases and J dropped 4; count of bases not matched to a gene: 15. CDR3 region: CASSRPRTGRLSTGELFF. Written as DNA, the CDR3 is TGTGCCAGCAGCCGTCCTCGGACAGGGAGGTTGAGCACCGGGGAGCTGTTTTTT.

J is TRBJ2-1 and V is TRBV11-2; 8 positions match TRBD2. V lost 0 bases to trimming and J lost 6 bases; unmatched junction nucleotides: 7. Per the germline V gene, CDR1 is SGHAT and CDR2 is FQNNGV. This CDR3 is 16 amino acids long. The CDR3 DNA is TGTGCCAGCAGCTTAGAGGGGCTAGCGGGTCTCAATGAGCAGTTCTTC. This codes for CASSLEGLAGLNEQFF.

J is TRBJ2-7 and V is TRBV5-1, with D possibly matching TRBD1 (6 bases). The CDR3 has 14 amino acids. The ends were cut back, 1 base at V and 2 bases at J, with 10 bases in the middle. The germline gives CDR1 SGHRS, CDR2 YFSETQ. CDR3 nucleotide sequence: TGCGCCAGCAGCTTGCAGGGGCCTACCTACGAGCAGTACTTC. This gives the protein CASSLQGPTYEQYF.

CDR3 nucleotides: TGTGCCAGCAGTCCCCGCGGTATGACTGAAGCTTTCTTT. Translating it yields CASSPRGMTEAFF. The chain uses TRBV12-3 or TRBV12-4 and TRBJ1-1; D is undetermined. This CDR3 spans 13 amino acids. Trimming left V 5 bases short and J 5 bases short, with 12 bases between.

The chain is built from TRBV18 and TRBJ1-6; a weak D match, TRBD1 (5 bases). CDR3 length equals 16 residues. Trimming took 3 bases from V and 8 from J, leaving 17 bases between them. Germline loops: CDR1 KGHSH, CDR2 LQKENI. CDR3 sequence reads: CASSPGGVSADSPLHF. The CDR3 DNA reads TGTGCCAGCTCACCCGGGGGGGTATCCGCGGATTCACCCCTCCACTTT. Full variable domain (rest looked up from reference TRBV18 and TRBJ1-6): NAGVMQNPRHLVRRRGQEARLRCSPMKGHSHVYWYRQLPEEGLKFMVYLQKENIIDESGMPKERFSAEFPKEGPSILRIQQVVRGDSAAYFCASSPGGVSADSPLHFGNGTRLTVT.

The chain recombines TRBV7-9 with TRBJ2-1, with 12 nucleotides matching TRBD1. Germline V gene data show CDR1 as SEHNR and CDR2 as FQNEAQ (reference sequence). This CDR3 has 16 amino acids. Trimming cost V 6 bases and J 8 bases; bases outside gene matches: 11. The CDR3 nucleotides are TGTGCCAGCAGATTACCGGGACAGGGGGCGCCCCATGAGCAGTTCTTC. Protein sequence: CASRLPGQGAPHEQFF.

This sequence joins TRBV6-5 and TRBJ1-2, with a tentative D call TRBD1 (6 bases). CDR3 length: 14 amino acids. Germline V gene lookup returns CDR1 MNHEY and CDR2 SVGAGI. V lost 4 bases and J 7 bases, leaving 16 bases between the germline ends. DNA for the CDR3: TGTGCCAGCAGTTTAGGGGGAGTCCACCCTGGCTACACCTTC. The encoded protein is CASSLGGVHPGYTF.

J is TRBJ2-3 and V is TRBV7-9, with TRBD2 identical over 7 bases. Trimming removed 5 bases from V and 2 bases from J; junction bases left unmatched: 10. CDR3 length: 16 residues. Germline V gives CDR1 SEHNR, CDR2 FQNEAQ (reference sequence). The CDR3 DNA is TGTGCCAGCAGCCCCCTCGGGGGGATTTCCACAGATACGCAGTATTTT. The encoded protein is CASSPLGGISTDTQYF.

The chain combines TRBV10-3 with TRBJ1-1; the match to TRBD1 covers 9 bases. The V and J ends lost 5 bases and 0 bases, in that order; junction bases with no gene match: 7. Looked up from germline, CDR1 is ENHRY and CDR2 is SYGVKD. The CDR3 is 16 residues long. CDR3 loop: CAISLDRGSVNTEAFF. CDR3 nucleotides: TGTGCCATCAGTTTGGACAGGGGATCAGTGAACACTGAAGCTTTCTTT.

The chain links TRBV10-1 to TRBJ1-2; 10 nucleotides line up with TRBD1. The length of the CDR3 is 12 residues. Looked up from germline, CDR1 is WNHNN and CDR2 is SYGVQD (reference sequence). The V gene end was trimmed by 6 bases and the J gene end by 6 bases; junction bases not matched to a gene: 1. CDR3 region: CASRDRGDGYTF. The CDR3 coding sequence is TGCGCCAGCAGGGACAGGGGGGATGGCTACACCTTC.

This clone was counted between two and nine times. V gene TRBV2 combines with J gene TRBJ2-2; D not resolved. Per the germline V gene, CDR1 is SNHLY and CDR2 is FYNNEI. This CDR3 spans 14 amino acids. Trimming left V 6 bases short and J 1 base short, with 9 bases between. For the CDR3, the DNA is TGTGCCAGCAGGCGAACTCAGAACACCGGGGAGCTGTTTTTT. This gives the protein CASRRTQNTGELFF. Combining the CDR3 with reference TRBV2 and TRBJ2-2 gives the whole variable domain EPEVTQTPSHQVTQMGQEVILRCVPISNHLYFYWYRQILGQKVEFLVSFYNNEISEKSEIFDDQFSVERPDGSNFTLKIRSTKLEDSAMYFCASRRTQNTGELFFGEGSRLTVL.

In its sample, this clone was seen once. The chain uses TRBV5-1 and TRBJ2-5; 9 bases agree with TRBD2. V was clipped by 0 bases and J by 2 bases; unmatched bases: 5. The CDR3 is 16 amino acids. Germline assignment: CDR1 SGHRS and CDR2 YFSETQ. CDR3 region: CASSLEAGGYQETQYF. CDR3 DNA: TGCGCCAGCAGCTTGGAAGCGGGGGGTTATCAAGAGACCCAGTACTTC.

This rearrangement joins TRBV7-6 to TRBJ2-2; TRBD2 matches 8 bases. The CDR3 has 16 amino acids. Germline values: CDR1 SGHVS, CDR2 FNYEAQ. The V and J ends lost 10 bases and 1 base, in that order; junction bases with no gene match: 11. The CDR3: CATRSALAGNTGELFF. The CDR3 region has the DNA TGTGCCACCCGAAGCGCTCTAGCGGGGAACACCGGGGAGCTGTTTTTT.

For this clone: This CDR3 is also generated by other DNA sequences in the sample. The rearrangement joins TRBV27 to TRBJ2-5; tentatively, D is TRBD1 (6 bases). Germline loops: CDR1 MNHEY, CDR2 SMNVEV (reference sequence). V was shortened by 4 bases and J by 5 bases, with 11 bases between the two germline ends. The CDR3 contains 13 residues. Here the CDR3 DNA reads TGTGCCAGCAGTTGGACAGTGCGGGAGACCCAGTACTTC. Its protein product is CASSWTVRETQYF.

The chain uses TRBV5-6 and TRBJ2-7; D gene unclear. V lost 6 bases and J lost 6, with 13 bases in between. The CDR3 length is 12 residues. Looked up from germline, CDR1 is SGHDT and CDR2 is YYEEEE. CDR3 coding DNA: TGTGCCAGCACAAACAGCTACCGCGAGCAGTACTTC. This gives the protein CASTNSYREQYF.

J is TRBJ1-6 and V is TRBV21-1; the D call in the table, TRBD1, was not verified against the DNA. TRBV21-1 corresponds to a pseudogene. CDR3 length equals 15 residues. The chain's CDR3 is CASSQDRENRSPLHF. The CDR3 DNA is TGTGCCAGCAGCCAGGACAGGGAGAATCGTTCACCCCTCCACTTT.

The CDR3 bases are TGTGCCAGCAGTACGTCTGGGGCCGCCGGGGAGACCCAGTACTTC. Its translation is CASSTSGAAGETQYF. The chain couples TRBV28 to TRBJ2-5, with a tentative D call TRBD1 (5 bases). This CDR3 is built from 15 residues. CDR1 is MDHEN and CDR2 is SYDVKM in the germline V gene. Trimming removed 5 bases from V and 5 bases from J, with 18 bases in between.

V is TRBV5-1 and J is TRBJ1-6, with TRBD1 identical over 8 bases. From germline, CDR1 is SGHRS and CDR2 YFSETQ. The CDR3 totals 17 residues. V lost 3 bases, J lost 5 bases, and 10 bases stayed unmatched. The CDR3 loop is CASSSGAGGAHNSPLHF. DNA of the CDR3: TGCGCCAGCAGCTCGGGGGCAGGGGGCGCACATAATTCACCCCTCCACTTT.

V is TRBV6-5 and J is TRBJ2-2; 9 nucleotides agree with TRBD1. The germline gives CDR1 MNHEY, CDR2 SVGAGI. There are 15 residues in the CDR3. The V gene end was trimmed by 6 bases and the J gene end by 5 bases; junction bases not matched to a gene: 7. The CDR3 loop is CASRAGTGWTGELFF. CDR3 DNA sequence: TGTGCCAGCAGAGCCGGGACAGGGTGGACCGGGGAGCTGTTTTTT.

The chain joins TRBV4-1 to TRBJ1-6; 7 bases agree with TRBD1. CDR1 and CDR2 (germline): MGHRA, YSYEKL. The V and J ends lost 0 bases and 9 bases, in that order; junction bases with no gene match: 14. CDR3 length: 18 amino acids. The CDR3 nucleotides are TGCGCCAGCAGCCAAGATCGTGGAGGGGGCTCGGCGGCTTCACCCCTCCACTTT. As protein: CASSQDRGGGSAASPLHF.

CDR3 DNA sequence: TGTGCCAGCAGCCCCCGGACAGGGGGTGGAGAGACCCAGTACTTC. It yields the protein CASSPRTGGGETQYF. The chain recombines TRBV11-2 with TRBJ2-5; 10 bases fit TRBD1. The CDR3 runs to 15 residues. V shed 5 bases and J 4 bases; nucleotides not matched to a gene: 7. The germline V gene encodes CDR1 SGHAT and CDR2 FQNNGV.

The rearrangement joins TRBV5-8 to TRBJ1-5, with D maybe TRBD1 (6 bases). Per the germline V gene, CDR1 is SGHTS and CDR2 is YDEGEE. The V end lost 5 bases, the J end lost 7 bases, and 19 bases lay between the germline ends. The CDR3 has 15 residues. CDR3 sequence (DNA): TGTGCCAGCAGTTGGGTTGCGGGGGCCGGGCAGCCCCAGCATTTT. Translated: CASSWVAGAGQPQHF. Supplemented by reference TRBV5-8 and TRBJ1-5, the full variable domain reads EAGVTQSPTHLIKTRGQQATLRCSPISGHTSVYWYQQALGLGLQFLLWYDEGEERNRGNFPPRFSGRQFPNYSSELNVNALELEDSALYLCASSWVAGAGQPQHFGDGTRLSIL.

V is TRBV28 and J is TRBJ1-1; D call uncertain. CDR3 length: 12 amino acids. Germline lookup yields CDR1 MDHEN and CDR2 SYDVKM. V lost 2 bases to trimming and J lost 2 bases, with 3 bases between them. Here the CDR3 reads CASSLQNTEAFF. Here the CDR3 DNA reads TGTGCCAGCAGTTTACAAAACACTGAAGCTTTCTTT.

The V call is TRBV15, the J call TRBJ1-1; 9 nucleotides agree with TRBD1. J gave up 3 bases and V 4 bases, and 3 bases lay outside the gene matches. The germline gives CDR1 LNHNV, CDR2 YYDKDF (reference sequence). CDR3 length: 14 residues. The CDR3 is CATSKGQGYTEAFF. The CDR3 region has the DNA TGTGCCACCAGCAAGGGACAGGGCTACACTGAAGCTTTCTTT.

The chain carries TRBV28 and TRBJ1-2; no firm D call. Germline V gene lookup returns CDR1 MDHEN and CDR2 SYDVKM. With 7 bases removed from V and 4 bases from J, the gap between germline ends came to 10 bases. The CDR3 extends over 12 amino acids. CDR3 region: CASISSFYGYTF. The CDR3 region has the DNA TGTGCCAGCATAAGTAGTTTCTATGGCTACACCTTC.

The chain has TRBV24-1 and TRBJ1-2; D unresolved. Germline lookup yields CDR1 KGHDR and CDR2 SFDVKD. Trimming took 4 bases from V and 2 from J, leaving 19 bases between them. This CDR3 comprises 17 residues. CDR3 protein: CATSDPEAVVPNYGYTF. DNA of the CDR3: TGTGCCACCAGTGACCCCGAGGCCGTAGTGCCGAACTATGGCTACACCTTC.